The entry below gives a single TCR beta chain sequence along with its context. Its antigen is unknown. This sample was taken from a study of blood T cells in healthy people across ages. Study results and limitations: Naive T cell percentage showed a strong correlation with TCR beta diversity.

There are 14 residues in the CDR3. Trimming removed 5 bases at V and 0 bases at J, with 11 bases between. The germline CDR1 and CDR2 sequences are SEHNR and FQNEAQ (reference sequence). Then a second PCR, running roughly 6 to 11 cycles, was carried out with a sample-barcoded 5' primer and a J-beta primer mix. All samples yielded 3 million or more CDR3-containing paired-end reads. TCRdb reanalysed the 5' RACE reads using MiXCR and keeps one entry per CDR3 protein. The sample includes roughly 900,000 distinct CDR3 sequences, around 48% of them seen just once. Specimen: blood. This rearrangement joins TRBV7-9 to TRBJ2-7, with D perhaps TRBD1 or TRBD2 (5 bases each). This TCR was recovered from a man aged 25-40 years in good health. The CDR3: CASSLRELSYEQYF. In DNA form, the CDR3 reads TGTGCCAGCAGCCTCAGGGAGCTCTCCTACGAGCAGTACTTC.